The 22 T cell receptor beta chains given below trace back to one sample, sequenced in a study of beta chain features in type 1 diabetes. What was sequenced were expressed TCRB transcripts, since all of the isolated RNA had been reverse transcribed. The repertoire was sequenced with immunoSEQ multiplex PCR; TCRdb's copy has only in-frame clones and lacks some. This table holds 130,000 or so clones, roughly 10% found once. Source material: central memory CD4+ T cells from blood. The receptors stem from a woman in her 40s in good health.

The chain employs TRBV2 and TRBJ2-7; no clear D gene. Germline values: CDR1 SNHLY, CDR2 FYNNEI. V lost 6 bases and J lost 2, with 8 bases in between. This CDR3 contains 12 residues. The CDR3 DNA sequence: TGTGCCAGCAGGCCTAATACCTACGAGCAGTACTTC. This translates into CASRPNTYEQYF.

CDR3: CASSLAADRGSVGNYGYTF. As DNA, the CDR3 is TGCGCCAGCAGCTTGGCCGCGGACAGGGGATCTGTTGGTAACTATGGCTACACCTTC. The chain couples TRBV5-1 to TRBJ1-2; 9 bases fit TRBD1. The CDR3 sequence is 19 residues long. Trimming cost V 0 bases and J 1 base; bases outside gene matches: 13. Germline V lookup: CDR1 SGHRS, CDR2 YFSETQ.

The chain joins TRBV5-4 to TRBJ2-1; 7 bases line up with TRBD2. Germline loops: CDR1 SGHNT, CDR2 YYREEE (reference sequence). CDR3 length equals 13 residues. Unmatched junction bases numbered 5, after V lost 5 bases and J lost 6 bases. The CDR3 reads CASRPGLSNEQFF. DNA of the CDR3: TGTGCCAGCAGGCCGGGACTATCCAATGAGCAGTTCTTC.

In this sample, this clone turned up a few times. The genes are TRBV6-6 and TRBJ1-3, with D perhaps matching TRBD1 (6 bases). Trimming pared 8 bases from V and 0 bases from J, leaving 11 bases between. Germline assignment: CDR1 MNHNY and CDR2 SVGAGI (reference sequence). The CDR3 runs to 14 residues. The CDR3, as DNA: TGTGCCAGCGGAAACAGGGTCTCTGGAAACACCATATATTTT. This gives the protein CASGNRVSGNTIYF.

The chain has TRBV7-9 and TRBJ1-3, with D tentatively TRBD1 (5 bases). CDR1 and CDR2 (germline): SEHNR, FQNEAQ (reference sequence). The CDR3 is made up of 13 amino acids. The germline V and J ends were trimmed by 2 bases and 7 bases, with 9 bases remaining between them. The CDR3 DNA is TGTGCCAGCAGCTTAATCCAGGGTAACACCATATATTTT. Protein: CASSLIQGNTIYF.

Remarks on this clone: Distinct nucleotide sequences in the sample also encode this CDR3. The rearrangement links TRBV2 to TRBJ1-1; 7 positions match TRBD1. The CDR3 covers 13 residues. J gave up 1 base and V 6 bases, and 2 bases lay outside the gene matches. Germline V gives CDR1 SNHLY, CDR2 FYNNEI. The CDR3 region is CASRGQPNTEAFF. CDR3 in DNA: TGTGCCAGCAGGGGACAGCCGAACACTGAAGCTTTCTTT.

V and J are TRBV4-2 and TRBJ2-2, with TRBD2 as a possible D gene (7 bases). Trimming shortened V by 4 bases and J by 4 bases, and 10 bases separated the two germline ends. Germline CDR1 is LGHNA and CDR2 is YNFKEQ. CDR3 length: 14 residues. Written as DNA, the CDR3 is TGTGCCAGCAGCCTAGGGGGGGGCACCGGGGAGCTGTTTTTT. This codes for CASSLGGGTGELFF.

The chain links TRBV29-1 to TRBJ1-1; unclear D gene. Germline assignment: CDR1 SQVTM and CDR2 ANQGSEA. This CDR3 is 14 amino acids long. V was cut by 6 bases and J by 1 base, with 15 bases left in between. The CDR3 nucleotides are TGCAGCGTCGCCAAACGGGCGGGGAACACTGAAGCTTTCTTT. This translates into CSVAKRAGNTEAFF.

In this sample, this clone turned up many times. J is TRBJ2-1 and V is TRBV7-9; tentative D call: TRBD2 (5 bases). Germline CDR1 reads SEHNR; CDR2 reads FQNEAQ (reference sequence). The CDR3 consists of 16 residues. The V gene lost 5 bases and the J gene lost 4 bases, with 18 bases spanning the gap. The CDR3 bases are TGTGCCAGCAGCATAAGGGCGGGCAGAGCATACAATGAGCAGTTCTTC. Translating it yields CASSIRAGRAYNEQFF.

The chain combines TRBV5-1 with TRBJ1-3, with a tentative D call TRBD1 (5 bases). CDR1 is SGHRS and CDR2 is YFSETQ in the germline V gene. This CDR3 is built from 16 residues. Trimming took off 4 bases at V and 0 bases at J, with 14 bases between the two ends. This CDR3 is CASSPGGSDSGNTIYF. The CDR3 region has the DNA TGCGCCAGCAGCCCGGGGGGGTCGGACTCTGGAAACACCATATATTTT.

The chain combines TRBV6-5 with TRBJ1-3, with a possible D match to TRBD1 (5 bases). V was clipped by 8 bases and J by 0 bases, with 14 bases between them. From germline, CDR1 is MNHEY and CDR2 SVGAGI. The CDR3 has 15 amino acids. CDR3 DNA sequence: TGTGCCAGCGCGAGACAGACACCCTCTGGAAACACCATATATTTT. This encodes CASARQTPSGNTIYF.

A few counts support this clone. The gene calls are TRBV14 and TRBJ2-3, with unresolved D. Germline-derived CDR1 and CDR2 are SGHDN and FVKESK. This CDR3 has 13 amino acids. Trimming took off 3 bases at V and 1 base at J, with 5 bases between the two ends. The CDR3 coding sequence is TGTGCCAGCAGCCACCCAGGCACAGATACGCAGTATTTT. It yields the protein CASSHPGTDTQYF.

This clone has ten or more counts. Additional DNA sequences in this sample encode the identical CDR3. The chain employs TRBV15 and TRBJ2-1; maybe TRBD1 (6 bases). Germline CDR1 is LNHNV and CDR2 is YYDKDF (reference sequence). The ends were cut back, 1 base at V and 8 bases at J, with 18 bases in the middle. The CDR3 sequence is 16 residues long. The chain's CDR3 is CATSRAGAGVTHEQFF. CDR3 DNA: TGTGCCACCAGCAGAGCCGGGGCAGGGGTAACCCATGAGCAGTTCTTC.

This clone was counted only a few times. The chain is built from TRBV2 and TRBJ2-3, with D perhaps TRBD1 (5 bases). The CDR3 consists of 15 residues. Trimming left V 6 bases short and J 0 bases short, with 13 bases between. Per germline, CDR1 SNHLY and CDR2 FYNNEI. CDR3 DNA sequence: TGTGCCAGCAGCCTTCAGGGTCCTAGCACAGATACGCAGTATTTT. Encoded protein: CASSLQGPSTDTQYF.

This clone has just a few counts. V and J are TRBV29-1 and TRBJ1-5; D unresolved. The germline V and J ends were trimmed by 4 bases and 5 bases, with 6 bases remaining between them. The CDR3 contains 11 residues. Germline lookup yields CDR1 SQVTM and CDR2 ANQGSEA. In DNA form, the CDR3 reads TGCAGCGTTGGCCGCGATCAGCCCCAGCATTTT. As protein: CSVGRDQPQHF.

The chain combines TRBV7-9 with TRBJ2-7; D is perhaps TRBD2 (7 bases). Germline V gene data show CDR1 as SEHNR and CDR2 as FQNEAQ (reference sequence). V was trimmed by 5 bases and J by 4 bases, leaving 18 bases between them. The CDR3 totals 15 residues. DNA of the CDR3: TGTGCCAGCAGCCGGCTAGGGGGGGCCGTTTACGAGCAGTACTTC. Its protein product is CASSRLGGAVYEQYF.

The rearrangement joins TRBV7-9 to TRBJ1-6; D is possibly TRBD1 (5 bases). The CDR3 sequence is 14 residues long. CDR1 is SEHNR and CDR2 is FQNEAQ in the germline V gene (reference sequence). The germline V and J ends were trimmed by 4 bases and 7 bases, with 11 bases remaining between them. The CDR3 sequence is CASSYGGSNSPLHF. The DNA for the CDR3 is TGTGCCAGCAGCTATGGGGGGTCAAATTCACCCCTCCACTTT.

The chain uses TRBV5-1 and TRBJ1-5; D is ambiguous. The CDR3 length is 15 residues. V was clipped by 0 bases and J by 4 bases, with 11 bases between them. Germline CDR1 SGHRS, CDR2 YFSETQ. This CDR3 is CASSLAAGPNQPQHF. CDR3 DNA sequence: TGCGCCAGCAGCTTGGCTGCAGGCCCAAATCAGCCCCAGCATTTT. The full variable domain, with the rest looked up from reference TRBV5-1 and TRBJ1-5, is KAGVTQTPRYLIKTRGQQVTLSCSPISGHRSVSWYQQTPGQGLQFLFEYFSETQRNKGNFPGRFSGRQFSNSRSEMNVSTLELGDSALYLCASSLAAGPNQPQHFGDGTRLSIL.

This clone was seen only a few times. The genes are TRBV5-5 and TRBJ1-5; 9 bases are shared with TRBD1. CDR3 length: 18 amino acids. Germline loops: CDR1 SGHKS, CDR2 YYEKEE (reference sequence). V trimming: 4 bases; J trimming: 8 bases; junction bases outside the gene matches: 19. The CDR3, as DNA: TGTGCCAGCAGCGCTATCCTCCGGGACAGGGTAAAATATGAGCCCCAGCATTTT. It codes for CASSAILRDRVKYEPQHF. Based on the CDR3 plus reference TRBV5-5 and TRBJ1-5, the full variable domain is DAGVTQSPTHLIKTRGQQVTLRCSPISGHKSVSWYQQVLGQGPQFIFQYYEKEERGRGNFPDRFSARQFPNYSSELNVNALLLGDSALYLCASSAILRDRVKYEPQHFGDGTRLSIL.

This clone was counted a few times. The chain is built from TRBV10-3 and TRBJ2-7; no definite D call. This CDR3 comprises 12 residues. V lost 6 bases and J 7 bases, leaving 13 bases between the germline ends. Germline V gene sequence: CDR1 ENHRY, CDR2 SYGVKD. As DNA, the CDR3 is TGTGCCATCAGGGCAGAACGTGAAGAGCAGTACTTC. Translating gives CAIRAEREEQYF.

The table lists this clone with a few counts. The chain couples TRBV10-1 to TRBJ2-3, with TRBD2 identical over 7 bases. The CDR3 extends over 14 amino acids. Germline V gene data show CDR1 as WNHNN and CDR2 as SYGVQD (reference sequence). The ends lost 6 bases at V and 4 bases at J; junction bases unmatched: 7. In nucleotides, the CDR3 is TGCGCCAGCAGGGGAGGGGTGGAAGCAGATACGCAGTATTTT. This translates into CASRGGVEADTQYF.

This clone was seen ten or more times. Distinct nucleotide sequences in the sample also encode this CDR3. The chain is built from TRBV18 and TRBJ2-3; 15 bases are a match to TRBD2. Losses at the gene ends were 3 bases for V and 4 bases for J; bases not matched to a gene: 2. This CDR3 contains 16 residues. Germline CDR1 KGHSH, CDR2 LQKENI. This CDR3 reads CASSPGLAGGPDTQYF. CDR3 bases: TGTGCCAGCTCACCCGGACTAGCGGGGGGGCCAGATACGCAGTATTTT.